One and the same sample provided the 2 T cell receptor beta chains below, sequenced in a study of blood T cell repertoires in COVID-19. Data came from immunoSEQ multiplex PCR; TCRdb stores just in-frame clones and leaves some out. In the table there are roughly 300,000 clones, around 87% of which are singletons. Sequencing input: peripheral blood. Receptors originate from a woman in her forties or fifties who had recovered from COVID-19.

This clone appeared a single time. The CDR3 bases are TGTGCCAGTAGTATAACAGTAGTGAACACTGAAGCTTTCTTT. This gives the protein CASSITVVNTEAFF. The rearrangement links TRBV19 to TRBJ1-1; D uncertain. Trimming left V 2 bases short and J 0 bases short, with 7 bases between. This CDR3 is 14 amino acids long. In germline, CDR1 is LNHDA, CDR2 SQIVND (reference sequence).

This sequence joins TRBV4-2 and TRBJ1-3; tentative D call: TRBD1 (5 bases). Trimming left V 2 bases short and J 0 bases short, with 14 bases between. Germline V gives CDR1 LGHNA, CDR2 YNFKEQ. There are 17 residues in the CDR3. The CDR3 nucleotides read TGTGCCAGCAGCCAATCCTGGGGAAGGGGCTCTGGAAACACCATATATTTT. This codes for CASSQSWGRGSGNTIYF.